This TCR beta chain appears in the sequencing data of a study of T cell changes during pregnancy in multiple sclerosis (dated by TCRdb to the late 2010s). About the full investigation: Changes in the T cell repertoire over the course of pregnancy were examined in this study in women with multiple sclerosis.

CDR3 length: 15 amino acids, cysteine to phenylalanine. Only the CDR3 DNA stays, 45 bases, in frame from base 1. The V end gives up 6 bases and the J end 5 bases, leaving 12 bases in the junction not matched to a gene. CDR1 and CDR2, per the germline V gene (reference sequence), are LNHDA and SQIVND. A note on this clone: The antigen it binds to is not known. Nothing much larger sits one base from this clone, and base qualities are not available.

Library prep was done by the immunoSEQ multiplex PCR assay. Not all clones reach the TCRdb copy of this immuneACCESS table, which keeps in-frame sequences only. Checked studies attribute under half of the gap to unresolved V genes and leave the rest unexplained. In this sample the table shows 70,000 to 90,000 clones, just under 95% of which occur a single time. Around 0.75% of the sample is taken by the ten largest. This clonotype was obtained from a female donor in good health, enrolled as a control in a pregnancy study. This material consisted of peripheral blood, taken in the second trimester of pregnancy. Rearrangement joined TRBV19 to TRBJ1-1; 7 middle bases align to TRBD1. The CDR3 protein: CASSRGQPDLTEAFF. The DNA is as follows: TGTGCCAGTAGCAGGGGACAGCCCGATCTGACTGAAGCTTTCTTT.